This TCR beta chain was sequenced during a study of cytomegalovirus exposure and HLA in healthy donors. This CDR3 is 13 amino acids long. The junction had 7 bases not matched to a gene; V was cut back by 7 bases and J by 7 bases. In germline, CDR1 is LGHNT, CDR2 FRNRAP. Use of 60 Vbeta and 13 Jbeta primers characterized the PCR. The repertoire was sequenced with immunoSEQ multiplex PCR; TCRdb's copy has only in-frame clones and lacks some. The sample includes roughly 110,000 clones, roughly three quarters of them seen just once. This TCR came from a man in his late teens or twenties in good health and CMV-seronegative. Sequenced sample: PBMCs. The chain recombines TRBV12-5 with TRBJ1-5; 7 positions agree with TRBD1. CDR3 sequence reads: CASAPGTAQPQHF. The CDR3, as DNA: TGTGCTAGTGCTCCGGGGACAGCCCAGCCCCAGCATTTT.